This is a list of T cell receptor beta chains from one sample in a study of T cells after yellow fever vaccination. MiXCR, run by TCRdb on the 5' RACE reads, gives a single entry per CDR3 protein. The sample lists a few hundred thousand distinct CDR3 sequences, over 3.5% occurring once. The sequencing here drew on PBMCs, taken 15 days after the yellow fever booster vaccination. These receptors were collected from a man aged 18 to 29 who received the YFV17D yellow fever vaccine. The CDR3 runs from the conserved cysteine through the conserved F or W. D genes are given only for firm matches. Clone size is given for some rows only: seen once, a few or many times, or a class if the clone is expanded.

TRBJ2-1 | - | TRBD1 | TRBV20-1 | TGCAGTGCTAGAGCTCGTACAGGGGCTGAGCAGTTCTTC | CSARARTGAEQFF
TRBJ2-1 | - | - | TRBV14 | TGTGCCAGCAGCCAAGCAACATTCTCCTACAATGAGCAGTTCTTC | CASSQATFSYNEQFF
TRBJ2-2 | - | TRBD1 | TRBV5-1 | TGCGCCAGCAGCCCGGGGACAGATAGCGGGGAGCTGTTTTTT | CASSPGTDSGELFF
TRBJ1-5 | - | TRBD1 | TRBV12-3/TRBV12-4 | TGTGCCAGCAGTTTTATGGGACAGTCCCTTGATCAGCCCCAGCATTTT | CASSFMGQSLDQPQHF
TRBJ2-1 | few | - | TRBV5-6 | TGTGCCAGCAGCTTGGTGGCTGGCGGAAATGAGCAGTTCTTC | CASSLVAGGNEQFF
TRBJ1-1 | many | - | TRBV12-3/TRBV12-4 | TGTGCCAGCAGTTCTTTCCAGGGAAAATTTGGAGGGAATAGAGCTTTCTTT | CASSSFQGKFGGNRAFF
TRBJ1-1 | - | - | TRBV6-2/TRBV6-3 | TGTGCCAGCAGTTATGCCAGGGAGGCCACTGAAGCTTTCTTT | CASSYAREATEAFF
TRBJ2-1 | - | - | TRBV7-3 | TGTGCCAGCAGCTTCAACAGCCTATGGTTCGATGAGCAGTTCTTC | CASSFNSLWFDEQFF
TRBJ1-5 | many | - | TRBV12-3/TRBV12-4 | TGTGCCAGTGGTGGGATCGATCAGCCCCAGCATTTT | CASGGIDQPQHF
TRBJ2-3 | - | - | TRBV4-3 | TGCGCCAGCAGCCAAGTTTTTGGCTCCGAAGATACGCAGTATTTT | CASSQVFGSEDTQYF
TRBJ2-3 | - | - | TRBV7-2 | TGTGCCAGCAGCTTACTAGGGAGAGATACGCAGTATTTT | CASSLLGRDTQYF
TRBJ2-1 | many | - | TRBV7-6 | TGTGCCAGCACCTTGGGGGGCAGCTCCTACAATGAGCAGTTCTTC | CASTLGGSSYNEQFF
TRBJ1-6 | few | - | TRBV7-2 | TGTGCCAGCAGCTTACCCCGGATACCTTCACCCCTCCACTTT | CASSLPRIPSPLHF
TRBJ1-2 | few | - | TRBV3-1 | TGTGCCAGCAGCCAATCTGGGCAGGGGACTAACTATGGCTACACCTTC | CASSQSGQGTNYGYTF
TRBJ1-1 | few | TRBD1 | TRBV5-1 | TGCGCCAGCAGTTACGACAGGGGCCCCACTGAAGCTTTCTTT | CASSYDRGPTEAFF
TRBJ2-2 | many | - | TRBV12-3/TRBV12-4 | TGTGCCAGCAGGACCGGGTTCCCGAACACCGGGGAGCTGTTTTTT | CASRTGFPNTGELFF
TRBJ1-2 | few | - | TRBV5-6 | TGTGCCAGCAGCTTGGGCAGGGGTCTTGGCTACACCTTC | CASSLGRGLGYTF
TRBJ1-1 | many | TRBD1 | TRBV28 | TGTGCCAGCAGCCTTATCCGGGACAGTGAAGCTTTCTTT | CASSLIRDSEAFF
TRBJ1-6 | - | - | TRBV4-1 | TGCGCCAGCAGCCCCGTGGGGCAGGGAGGTTCACCCCTCCACTTT | CASSPVGQGGSPLHF
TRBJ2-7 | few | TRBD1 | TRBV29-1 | TGCAGCGTGAAGACAGGGGCCTACGAGCAGTACTTC | CSVKTGAYEQYF
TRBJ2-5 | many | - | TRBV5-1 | TGCGCCAGCAGCTTGGGGCCCGCCGGGGAACAAGAGACCCAGTACTTC | CASSLGPAGEQETQYF
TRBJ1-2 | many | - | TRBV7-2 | TGTGCCAGCAGCTTAGCAGGGGGCTATGGCTACACCTTC | CASSLAGGYGYTF